This T cell receptor (beta chain) comes out of a study of cytomegalovirus exposure and HLA in healthy donors. Study observations and caveats: Several of the most significant clusters appeared, in a later analysis, to be linked to common viral pathogens. The classifier was said to identify cytomegalovirus status with high specificity and sensitivity.

Germline V gene lookup returns CDR1 MNHEY and CDR2 SVGAGI. This CDR3 has 14 amino acids. Trimming stripped 7 bases from V and 6 bases from J, with 17 bases between. PCR amplification relied on 60 Vbeta primers (plus 13 Jbeta primers). The table came from immunoSEQ multiplex PCR; TCRdb's copy has only in-frame clones and leaves some out. The sample has about 98,000 clones, roughly 70% seen once. Donors were ostensibly healthy at sampling, although undocumented immune exposures were probable. As concerns this clone: What it recognizes is unknown.

The V and J genes are TRBV6-5 and TRBJ2-3; D uncertain. The clonotype was recovered from a male donor in good health and CMV-seronegative. Sequencing input: PBMCs. Here the CDR3 reads CASKLSVSVDTQYF. The CDR3 DNA reads TGTGCCAGCAAGTTGTCGGTGAGCGTCGATACGCAGTATTTT.